The entry below describes one T cell receptor beta chain. As yet, its antigen is unknown. This entry is derived from a study of shared clonotypes between healthy human individuals. Study-level background: The study drew on a couple of women and a few men aged 18 to 49 as donors.

Running of the assay took place at deep level. This table comes from immunoSEQ multiplex PCR, and its TCRdb copy is limited to in-frame clones, with some not included. The profile shows approximately 1.4 million clones, 98% of them singletons. This CDR3 has 15 residues. CDR1 and CDR2 (germline): SGDLS, YYNGEE. The ends were cut back, 3 bases at V and 9 bases at J, with 20 bases in the middle. Study-wide results and caveats: For naive CD4 cells, roughly 5% of clonotypes were shared across four donors.

Donors had no recently reported acute infections or vaccinations and were HIV-negative. The sequence derives from a man aged 25 to 45 in good health. Material for sequencing was naive CD4+ T cells sorted from blood. Subset of the sample: CD45RA+ positively selected. This chain uses TRBV9 with TRBJ2-3; D is ambiguous. The CDR3 reads CASSDTDVSIQTQYF. CDR3 sequence (DNA): TGTGCCAGCAGCGATACGGACGTATCGATCCAAACGCAGTATTTT.